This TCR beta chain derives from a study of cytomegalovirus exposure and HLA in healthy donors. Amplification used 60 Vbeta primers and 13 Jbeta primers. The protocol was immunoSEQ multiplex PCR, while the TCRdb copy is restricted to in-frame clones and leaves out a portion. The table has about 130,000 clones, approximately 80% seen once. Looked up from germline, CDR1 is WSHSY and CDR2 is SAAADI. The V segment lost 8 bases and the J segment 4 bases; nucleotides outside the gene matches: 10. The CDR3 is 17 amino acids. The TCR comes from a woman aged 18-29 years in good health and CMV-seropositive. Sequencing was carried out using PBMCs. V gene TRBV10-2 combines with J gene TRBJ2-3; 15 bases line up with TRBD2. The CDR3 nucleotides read TGCGCCAGCGCTAATGGACTAGCGGGGGGGCAATCAGATACGCAGTATTTT. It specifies CASANGLAGGQSDTQYF.